A single sample is the source of the 22 T cell receptor beta chains below, sequenced in a study of cytomegalovirus exposure and HLA in healthy donors. The study ran its PCR with 60 Vbeta and 13 Jbeta primers. Assay used: immunoSEQ multiplex PCR; TCRdb lists only in-frame clones, some missing. The sample table sets out under 40,000 clones. Sample: PBMCs. These receptors came from a woman aged 35 to 49 in good health and CMV-seropositive.

Turning to this clone: This CDR3 is also generated by other DNA sequences in the sample. The J gene is TRBJ2-7, the V gene TRBV27, with TRBD1 matching over 7 bases. The CDR3 is 13 amino acids. Germline lookup yields CDR1 MNHEY and CDR2 SMNVEV (reference sequence). Trimming cost V 6 bases and J 2 bases; bases outside gene matches: 4. CDR3 DNA: TGTGCCAGCAGGGGGACAGCGGCCTACGAGCAGTACTTC. As protein: CASRGTAAYEQYF.

The chain combines TRBV5-1 with TRBJ2-7; D might be TRBD1 (6 bases). V shed 1 base and J shed 2 bases, with 19 bases lying between them. The CDR3 length is 17 residues. The germline V gene has CDR1 SGHRS and CDR2 YFSETQ. CDR3 DNA: TGCGCCAGCAGCTTGTCGTCCGGGACAACTTACGCCTACGAGCAGTACTTC. This codes for CASSLSSGTTYAYEQYF.

The V gene is TRBV18, the J gene TRBJ2-1; 9 positions agree with TRBD2. Trimming removed 2 bases from V and 4 bases from J; junction bases left unmatched: 12. The CDR3 loop spans 18 amino acids. Germline loops: CDR1 KGHSH, CDR2 LQKENI. CDR3 in amino acids: CASSPKASGTNLYNEQFF. Here the CDR3 DNA reads TGTGCCAGCTCACCAAAGGCTAGCGGGACGAACCTTTACAATGAGCAGTTCTTC.

The chain links TRBV7-9 to TRBJ2-1; weak D call: TRBD2 (5 bases). The length of the CDR3 is 11 residues. Germline V gene data show CDR1 as SEHNR and CDR2 as FQNEAQ (reference sequence). V was shortened by 5 bases and J by 13 bases, with 12 bases between the two germline ends. The CDR3 DNA is TGTGCCAGCAGCCCTAGCTTCGGTCAGTTCTTC. Amino acids: CASSPSFGQFF.

The chain recombines TRBV27 with TRBJ2-2, with D maybe TRBD2 (5 bases). Trimming left V 2 bases short and J 2 bases short, with 9 bases between. Germline CDR1 and CDR2: MNHEY and SMNVEV (reference sequence). The CDR3 loop spans 15 amino acids. CDR3: CASSLDGINTGELFF. CDR3 bases: TGTGCCAGCAGTTTAGACGGGATCAACACCGGGGAGCTGTTTTTT.

The rearrangement joins TRBV6-5 to TRBJ1-5; tentative D call: TRBD1 (6 bases). V lost 6 bases and J 7 bases, leaving 16 bases between the germline ends. The CDR3 runs to 14 residues. Germline-derived CDR1 and CDR2 are MNHEY and SVGAGI. The CDR3 coding sequence is TGTGCCAGCAGCCCTTCAGGGGTGAGACAGCCCCAGCATTTT. Encoded protein: CASSPSGVRQPQHF.

On this clone: This specimen includes other DNA sequences encoding the same CDR3. The rearrangement links TRBV28 to TRBJ2-2; TRBD1 matches at 7 bases. CDR3 length: 15 residues. Germline CDR1 and CDR2: MDHEN and SYDVKM. V lost 4 bases and J lost 1; bases outside the gene matches: 3. The CDR3 spells CASSSGQLNTGELFF. CDR3 nucleotide sequence: TGTGCCAGCAGTTCGGGACAGCTGAACACCGGGGAGCTGTTTTTT. Combining the CDR3 with reference TRBV28 and TRBJ2-2 gives the whole variable domain DVKVTQSSRYLVKRTGEKVFLECVQDMDHENMFWYRQDPGLGLRLIYFSYDVKMKEKGDIPEGYSVSREKKERFSLILESASTNQTSMYLCASSSGQLNTGELFFGEGSRLTVL.

The V and J genes are TRBV6-5 and TRBJ2-1, with D perhaps matching TRBD1 (6 bases). V was shortened by 5 bases and J by 7 bases, with 18 bases between the two germline ends. Germline V gene data show CDR1 as MNHEY and CDR2 as SVGAGI. The CDR3 is 15 residues long. The CDR3 bases are TGTGCCAGCAGTCCCGGACAGTCCTGGTCGAATGAGCAGTTCTTC. Translation: CASSPGQSWSNEQFF.

The rearrangement links TRBV7-2 to TRBJ2-5, with no clear D. The CDR3 has 15 residues. CDR1 is SGHTA, CDR2 FQGNSA, per germline. V gave up 1 base and J gave up 5 bases, with 14 bases separating them. In DNA, the CDR3 is TGTGCCAGCAGCTTAGAACCGATTCTCGGGGAGACCCAGTACTTC. Protein sequence: CASSLEPILGETQYF. The variable domain in full, with the rest retrieved from reference TRBV7-2 and TRBJ2-5, is GAGVSQSPSNKVTEKGKDVELRCDPISGHTALYWYRQSLGQGLEFLIYFQGNSAPDKSGLPSDRFSAERTGGSVSTLTIQRTQQEDSAVYLCASSLEPILGETQYFGPGTRLLVL.

The rearrangement joins TRBV28 to TRBJ2-4; the match to TRBD1 covers 10 bases. This CDR3 contains 13 residues. From germline, CDR1 is MDHEN and CDR2 SYDVKM. With 3 bases clipped from V and 11 bases from J, the junction kept 4 bases outside the gene matches. CDR3 DNA: TGTGCCAGCAGTTTGTCAGGGACAGGGGTTCAGTACTTC. Encoded protein: CASSLSGTGVQYF.

The chain uses TRBV10-3 and TRBJ2-3; tentative D call: TRBD2 (6 bases). The V end lost 8 bases, the J end lost 2 bases, and 11 bases lay between the germline ends. The CDR3 extends over 13 amino acids. CDR1 and CDR2 from the germline V gene are ENHRY and SYGVKD. CDR3 region: CAIGRDSTDTQYF. As DNA, the CDR3 is TGTGCCATCGGCCGGGACTCCACAGATACGCAGTATTTT.

The genes are TRBV28 and TRBJ2-5, with a possible D match to TRBD2 (6 bases). The CDR3 is 14 residues long. Trimming removed 7 bases from V and 5 bases from J, with 17 bases in between. From germline, CDR1 is MDHEN and CDR2 SYDVKM. CDR3 sequence (DNA): TGTGCCAGCACCCCCCCCGGGAGTCGTGAGACCCAGTACTTC. Translation: CASTPPGSRETQYF. Full variable domain (outside the CDR3, taken from reference TRBV28 and TRBJ2-5): DVKVTQSSRYLVKRTGEKVFLECVQDMDHENMFWYRQDPGLGLRLIYFSYDVKMKEKGDIPEGYSVSREKKERFSLILESASTNQTSMYLCASTPPGSRETQYFGPGTRLLVL.

The V and J genes are TRBV6-5 and TRBJ1-1; D is perhaps TRBD1 (5 bases). The germline CDR1 and CDR2 sequences are MNHEY and SVGAGI. V was shortened by 2 bases and J by 3 bases, with 13 bases between the two germline ends. The CDR3 sequence is 15 residues long. The CDR3 DNA is TGTGCCAGCAGTTACACTACGGGGGTGGACACTGAAGCTTTCTTT. It encodes CASSYTTGVDTEAFF.

The chain links TRBV5-1 to TRBJ2-5; weak D call: TRBD1 (6 bases). The end of the DNA is better explained by TRBJ2-7, so the J call may be wrong. Germline assignment: CDR1 SGHRS and CDR2 YFSETQ. The CDR3 has 13 amino acids. CDR3 protein: CASSLGSTGEQYF. CDR3 sequence (DNA): TGCGCCAGCAGCTTGGGTTCGACAGGCGAGCAGTACTTC.

The chain recombines TRBV25-1 with TRBJ1-2; D perhaps matches TRBD1 (6 bases). Germline V lookup: CDR1 MGHDK, CDR2 SYGVNS. This CDR3 has 16 amino acids. V was clipped by 1 base and J by 4 bases, with 16 bases between them. CDR3 nucleotides: TGTGCCAGCAGTGAATCCCCCGGCGACAGGTTCTATGGCTACACCTTC. It is translated as CASSESPGDRFYGYTF.

The V and J genes are TRBV2 and TRBJ1-2, with TRBD1 matching 7 bases. Losses at the gene ends were 7 bases for V and 8 bases for J; bases not matched to a gene: 7. Germline V gene lookup returns CDR1 SNHLY and CDR2 FYNNEI. There are 12 residues in the CDR3. CDR3 nucleotides: TGTGCCAGCATGCCCGACAGGGACGGCTACACCTTC. Protein: CASMPDRDGYTF. Full variable domain (outside the CDR3, taken from reference TRBV2 and TRBJ1-2): EPEVTQTPSHQVTQMGQEVILRCVPISNHLYFYWYRQILGQKVEFLVSFYNNEISEKSEIFDDQFSVERPDGSNFTLKIRSTKLEDSAMYFCASMPDRDGYTFGSGTRLTVV.

The CDR3 is CASSLVWETSGANVLTF. CDR3 DNA sequence: TGTGCCAGCAGTTTAGTGTGGGAGACCTCTGGGGCCAACGTCCTGACTTTC. This chain connects TRBV27 to TRBJ2-6; possibly TRBD2 for D (5 bases). CDR1 and CDR2 (germline): MNHEY, SMNVEV (reference sequence). V lost 2 bases and J 0 bases, leaving 11 bases between the germline ends. The CDR3 length is 17 residues.

The chain couples TRBV11-2 to TRBJ2-1; tentative D call: TRBD2 (6 bases). In germline, CDR1 is SGHAT, CDR2 FQNNGV. V was clipped by 5 bases and J by 6 bases, with 8 bases between them. The CDR3 is 12 amino acids. CDR3 nucleotide sequence: TGTGCCAGCAGCCATAGCGGCAATGAGCAGTTCTTC. Protein sequence: CASSHSGNEQFF.

The V call is TRBV2, the J call TRBJ2-7, with 9 positions matching TRBD1. V lost 6 bases, J lost 3 bases, and 6 bases stayed unmatched. CDR1 is SNHLY, CDR2 FYNNEI, per germline. There are 14 residues in the CDR3. The CDR3 coding sequence is TGTGCCAGCAGCGGACAGGGGATTGTCTACGAGCAGTACTTC. Protein: CASSGQGIVYEQYF.

V is TRBV20-1 and J is TRBJ1-2; 7 nucleotides match TRBD1. With V trimmed by 4 bases and J by 7 bases, 3 bases remained unmatched. The CDR3 spans 11 residues. The germline CDR1 and CDR2 sequences are DFQATT and SNEGSKA (reference sequence). CDR3 sequence reads: CSAIDRAGYTF. Written as DNA, the CDR3 is TGCAGTGCTATTGACAGGGCTGGCTACACCTTC.

V and J are TRBV9 and TRBJ1-1, with a tentative D call TRBD1 (6 bases). The CDR3 is 15 amino acids. Trimming removed 3 bases at V and 5 bases at J, with 17 bases between. CDR1 is SGDLS and CDR2 is YYNGEE in the germline V gene. The CDR3 is CASSALQGYVTEAFF. DNA for the CDR3: TGTGCCAGCAGCGCCCTACAGGGTTATGTAACTGAAGCTTTCTTT.

CDR3 sequence (DNA): TGCGCCAGCAGCTTATCGGCGGGGACCTTGAACACTGAAGCTTTCTTT. This codes for CASSLSAGTLNTEAFF. The genes are TRBV5-1 and TRBJ1-1; tentatively, D is TRBD1 (5 bases). The CDR3 runs to 16 residues. V gave up 2 bases and J gave up 0 bases, with 14 bases separating them. Germline CDR1 and CDR2: SGHRS and YFSETQ.